This record concerns one TCR beta chain sequence. Its matching antigen is unknown. This was a deep-level run. Sequencing of unsorted PBMC DNA was carried out using ten immunoSEQ deep assay plates. Some clones are missing from TCRdb's copy, which holds only in-frame ones; the method was immunoSEQ multiplex PCR. The data show about 460,000 clones, roughly three quarters seen once. The sample comes from a study of shared clonotypes between healthy human individuals. Study-level results: Few donors limited the genetic and exposure-history diversity represented.

The germline V gene encodes CDR1 LGHNA and CDR2 YSLEER. V was trimmed by 3 bases and J by 1 base, leaving 13 bases between them. CDR3 length: 15 residues. The chain employs TRBV4-3 and TRBJ2-7; D uncertain. The sequenced sample was PBMCs. This receptor was identified in a middle-aged woman in good health. Some clones in this sample may be carry-over from other donors' samples. The DNA for the CDR3 is TGCGCCAGCAGCCATAACACCGATTCTTCCTACGAGCAGTACTTC. Translation: CASSHNTDSSYEQYF.